One and the same sample provided the 22 T cell receptor beta chains below, sequenced in a study of blood T cell repertoires in COVID-19. The method was immunoSEQ multiplex PCR; TCRdb's version includes in-frame clones alone and lacks a portion of them. The sample gives more than 250,000 clones, 70% to 90% of which show up once; about 6.8% is in the top ten. The sequencing sample was made of peripheral blood. The origin of the receptors is a man younger than 35 who had recovered from COVID-19.

V usage is TRBV5-4 and J usage is TRBJ1-1; 7 bases map to TRBD1. Germline-derived CDR1 and CDR2 are SGHNT and YYREEE (reference sequence). The CDR3 consists of 13 residues. The V and J ends lost 0 bases and 6 bases, in that order; junction bases with no gene match: 2. The CDR3 nucleotides are TGTGCCAGCAGCTTGGCAGGGGGAGCTGAAGCTTTCTTT. It is translated as CASSLAGGAEAFF.

Remarks on this clone: Additional DNA sequences in this sample encode the identical CDR3. The chain recombines TRBV5-1 with TRBJ2-3; 7 positions match TRBD2. V shed 0 bases, J shed 0 bases, and the junction held 1 base outside the gene matches. This CDR3 is 15 amino acids long. The V gene's germline CDR1 is SGHRS and CDR2 YFSETQ. CDR3 in DNA: TGCGCCAGCAGCTTGGGTAGCGGGAGCACAGATACGCAGTATTTT. It encodes CASSLGSGSTDTQYF.

This chain connects TRBV5-8 to TRBJ2-7; D possibly corresponds to TRBD2 (6 bases). In germline, CDR1 is SGHTS, CDR2 YDEGEE. This CDR3 contains 17 residues. Trimming stripped 0 bases from V and 5 bases from J, with 21 bases between. As DNA, the CDR3 is TGTGCCAGCAGCTTGGGGGGTACGGGACTCCTCTTCCACGAGCAGTACTTC. Translated: CASSLGGTGLLFHEQYF.

V is TRBV12-5 and J is TRBJ2-7; D may be TRBD2 (5 bases). The V end lost 10 bases, the J end lost 3 bases, and 16 bases lay between the germline ends. Per the germline V gene, CDR1 is LGHNT and CDR2 is FRNRAP. The CDR3 totals 13 residues. The CDR3 bases are TGTGCTACCAAAACCGGGGAACGCTACGAGCAGTACTTC. Translation: CATKTGERYEQYF. Combining the CDR3 with reference TRBV12-5 and TRBJ2-7 gives the whole variable domain DARVTQTPRHKVTEMGQEVTMRCQPILGHNTVFWYRQTMMQGLELLAYFRNRAPLDDSGMPKDRFSAEMPDATLATLKIQPSEPRDSAVYFCATKTGERYEQYFGPGTRLTVT.

The V call is TRBV18, the J call TRBJ1-3; D not certain. CDR1 and CDR2 (germline): KGHSH, LQKENI. The CDR3 covers 13 residues. V shed 3 bases and J shed 2 bases, with 5 bases lying between them. Written as DNA, the CDR3 is TGTGCCAGCTCACCCGCAGCTGGAAACACCATATATTTT. It translates to CASSPAAGNTIYF. The entire variable domain, with the rest obtained from reference TRBV18 and TRBJ1-3, is as follows: NAGVMQNPRHLVRRRGQEARLRCSPMKGHSHVYWYRQLPEEGLKFMVYLQKENIIDESGMPKERFSAEFPKEGPSILRIQQVVRGDSAAYFCASSPAAGNTIYFGEGSWLTVV.

The rearrangement joins TRBV27 to TRBJ2-7, with 8 bases that match TRBD1. V lost 5 bases to trimming and J lost 6 bases; unmatched junction nucleotides: 12. Germline assignment: CDR1 MNHEY and CDR2 SMNVEV (reference sequence). The CDR3 spans 15 residues. The DNA for the CDR3 is TGTGCCAGCAGTCCCCTTGACAGGGGTTTTGGCGAGCAGTACTTC. Its translation: CASSPLDRGFGEQYF.

This chain joins TRBV9 and TRBJ2-1; D is uncertain. CDR1 is SGDLS, CDR2 YYNGEE, per germline. V lost 0 bases, J lost 4 bases, and 8 bases lay in between. This CDR3 contains 14 residues. CDR3 bases: TGTGCCAGCAGCGTAGACGGGTTATACAATGAGCAGTTCTTC. Its translation is CASSVDGLYNEQFF.

This clone showed up just once. This rearrangement joins TRBV7-9 to TRBJ2-7; D ambiguous. Germline loops: CDR1 SEHNR, CDR2 FQNEAQ (reference sequence). V was shortened by 0 bases and J by 4 bases, with 7 bases between the two germline ends. CDR3 length: 13 amino acids. CDR3: CASSLASVYEQYF. The CDR3 nucleotides read TGTGCCAGCAGCTTAGCTTCGGTTTACGAGCAGTACTTC.

The rearrangement uses TRBV7-9 and TRBJ1-2; 10 bases match TRBD1. This CDR3 region has 15 residues. The V gene end was trimmed by 1 base and the J gene end by 3 bases; junction bases not matched to a gene: 2. The V gene's germline CDR1 is SEHNR and CDR2 FQNEAQ (reference sequence). CDR3 amino acids: CASSLGTGGDYGYTF. The DNA of the CDR3 is TGTGCCAGCAGCTTAGGGACAGGGGGGGACTATGGCTACACCTTC. Supplemented by reference TRBV7-9 and TRBJ1-2, the full variable domain reads DTGVSQNPRHKITKRGQNVTFRCDPISEHNRLYWYRQTLGQGPEFLTYFQNEAQLEKSRLLSDRFSAERPKGSFSTLEIQRTEQGDSAMYLCASSLGTGGDYGYTFGSGTRLTVV.

The CDR3 spells CATRKAGTGLLSGANVLTF. The CDR3 DNA follows: TGTGCCACCAGGAAGGCGGGGACAGGCCTCCTCTCTGGGGCCAACGTCCTGACTTTC. The J gene is TRBJ2-6, the V gene TRBV24-1; 8 bases are shared with TRBD1. This CDR3 has 19 amino acids. Trimming removed 7 bases from V and 0 bases from J; junction bases left unmatched: 13. Germline-derived CDR1 and CDR2 are KGHDR and SFDVKD.

V usage is TRBV5-4 and J usage is TRBJ1-2; maybe TRBD1 (6 bases). The V and J ends lost 0 bases and 4 bases respectively, with 19 bases between them. Germline lookup yields CDR1 SGHNT and CDR2 YYREEE (reference sequence). This CDR3 has 17 amino acids. The CDR3 bases are TGTGCCAGCAGCTTGGAGCTGGCGGGGAGGGGGAGCTATGGCTACACCTTC. Its translation is CASSLELAGRGSYGYTF.

The DNA of the CDR3 is TGCGCCAGCCCATGGGGGCTAGCGGGGGGGCCGTCCCAAGAGACCCAGTACTTC. Its protein is CASPWGLAGGPSQETQYF. The chain recombines TRBV5-1 with TRBJ2-5; 12 nucleotides line up with TRBD2. Germline V gene data show CDR1 as SGHRS and CDR2 as YFSETQ. The CDR3 has 18 residues. The V and J ends lost 7 bases and 1 base, in that order; junction bases with no gene match: 14.

V and J are TRBV6-5 and TRBJ1-5; 7 bases fit TRBD1. With 4 bases clipped from V and 0 bases from J, the junction kept 6 bases outside the gene matches. The length of the CDR3 is 16 residues. The germline CDR1 and CDR2 sequences are MNHEY and SVGAGI. CDR3 bases: TGTGCCAGCAGTTCCACGGGACAGCGTAGCAATCAGCCCCAGCATTTT. Residues: CASSSTGQRSNQPQHF.

The chain couples TRBV5-4 to TRBJ2-7; D might be TRBD2 (6 bases). CDR1 is SGHNT and CDR2 is YYREEE in the germline V gene (reference sequence). Trimming left V 3 bases short and J 4 bases short, with 20 bases between. This CDR3 is 16 amino acids long. The DNA for the CDR3 is TGTGCCAGCAGCTCCCCTGTTGGGACTTTAAAATACGAGCAGTACTTC. It yields the protein CASSSPVGTLKYEQYF.

CDR3 in DNA: TGTGCCAGCAGTTCTAACAGAGGACTCACAGATACGCAGTATTTT. Translating gives CASSSNRGLTDTQYF. V and J are TRBV27 and TRBJ2-3; possible D gene TRBD2, 5 bases. CDR3 length: 15 residues. Germline V gene sequence: CDR1 MNHEY, CDR2 SMNVEV (reference sequence). V shed 4 bases and J shed 2 bases, with 13 bases lying between them.

This clone was detected once. This chain joins TRBV2 and TRBJ2-7; D gene uncertain. This CDR3 is 11 amino acids long. Germline values: CDR1 SNHLY, CDR2 FYNNEI. The V end lost 7 bases, the J end lost 3 bases, and 7 bases lay between the germline ends. For the CDR3, the DNA is TGTGCCAGCACCTATCTCTACGAGCAGTACTTC. Protein product: CASTYLYEQYF.

A single count supports this clone. This sequence joins TRBV5-1 and TRBJ2-7, with D possibly being TRBD2 (7 bases). Germline V gene sequence: CDR1 SGHRS, CDR2 YFSETQ. Trimming took 3 bases from V and 3 from J, leaving 13 bases between them. This CDR3 has 14 amino acids. The CDR3 DNA reads TGCGCCAGCAGCTGGGGGGGCGAAGGCTACGAGCAGTACTTC. It yields the protein CASSWGGEGYEQYF.

This clone came up a few times. This chain links TRBV4-2 with TRBJ2-5; unclear D gene. CDR1 is LGHNA and CDR2 is YNFKEQ in the germline V gene. This CDR3 comprises 17 residues. V lost 0 bases, J lost 1 base, and 15 bases lay in between. The CDR3 spells CASSQEIGAASQETQYF. The CDR3 coding sequence is TGTGCCAGCAGCCAAGAAATAGGCGCGGCCAGCCAAGAGACCCAGTACTTC.

The count of this clone is one. The chain recombines TRBV12-3 or TRBV12-4 with TRBJ2-7; possible D gene TRBD2, 6 bases. Between the trimmed V and J ends, which lost 4 bases and 0 bases, there was a span of 7 bases. CDR3 size: 13 residues. CDR3 DNA sequence: TGTGCCAGCAGTTCGGGGGTCTCCTACGAGCAGTACTTC. It specifies CASSSGVSYEQYF.

V is TRBV4-1 and J is TRBJ1-2, with TRBD1 matching 8 bases. Germline assignment: CDR1 MGHRA and CDR2 YSYEKL. The CDR3 consists of 20 residues. Unmatched junction bases numbered 19, after V lost 4 bases and J lost 0 bases. This CDR3 reads CASSLREPTGELKANYGYTF. CDR3 bases: TGCGCCAGCAGCCTTCGCGAGCCGACAGGGGAGTTGAAAGCTAACTATGGCTACACCTTC.

The V call is TRBV19, the J call TRBJ2-5; 14 bases fit TRBD2. The V and J ends lost 4 bases and 6 bases, in that order; junction bases with no gene match: 7. Germline assignment: CDR1 LNHDA and CDR2 SQIVND (reference sequence). This CDR3 region has 16 residues. Written as DNA, the CDR3 is TGTGCCAGTAGTAAACGGACTAGCGGGGGGCCCCAGACCCAGTACTTC. Translating gives CASSKRTSGGPQTQYF.

J is TRBJ2-7 and V is TRBV5-1; 9 bases line up with TRBD1. J gave up 1 base and V 5 bases, and 7 bases lay outside the gene matches. CDR1 and CDR2 (germline): SGHRS, YFSETQ. The CDR3 has 15 amino acids. The CDR3 region has the DNA TGCGCCAGCAGAGGCGGGACAGGGCATTCCTACGAGCAGTACTTC. Translated: CASRGGTGHSYEQYF.